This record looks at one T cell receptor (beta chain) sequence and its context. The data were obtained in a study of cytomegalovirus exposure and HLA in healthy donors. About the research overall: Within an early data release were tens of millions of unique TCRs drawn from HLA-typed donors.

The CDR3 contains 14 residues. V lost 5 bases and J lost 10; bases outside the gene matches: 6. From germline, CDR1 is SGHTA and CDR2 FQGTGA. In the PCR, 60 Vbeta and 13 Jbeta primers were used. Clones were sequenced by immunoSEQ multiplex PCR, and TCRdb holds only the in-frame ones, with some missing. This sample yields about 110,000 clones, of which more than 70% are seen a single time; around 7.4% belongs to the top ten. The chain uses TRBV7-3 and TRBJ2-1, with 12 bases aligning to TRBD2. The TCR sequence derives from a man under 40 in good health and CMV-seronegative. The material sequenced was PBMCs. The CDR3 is CASSLAGGGEEQFF. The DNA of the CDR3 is TGTGCCAGCAGCCTAGCGGGAGGGGGTGAGGAGCAGTTCTTC.